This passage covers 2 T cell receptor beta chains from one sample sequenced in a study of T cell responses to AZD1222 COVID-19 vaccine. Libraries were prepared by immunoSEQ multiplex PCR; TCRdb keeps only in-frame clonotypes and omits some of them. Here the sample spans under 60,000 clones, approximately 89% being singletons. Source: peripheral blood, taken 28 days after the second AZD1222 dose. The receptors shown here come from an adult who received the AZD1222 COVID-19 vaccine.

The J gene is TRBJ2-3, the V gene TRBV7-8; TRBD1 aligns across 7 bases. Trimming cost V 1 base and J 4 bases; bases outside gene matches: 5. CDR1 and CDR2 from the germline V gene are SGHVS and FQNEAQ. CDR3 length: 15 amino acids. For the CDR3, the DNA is TGTGCCAGCAGCTTAGGGCAGGGGGAGTCAGATACGCAGTATTTT. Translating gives CASSLGQGESDTQYF.

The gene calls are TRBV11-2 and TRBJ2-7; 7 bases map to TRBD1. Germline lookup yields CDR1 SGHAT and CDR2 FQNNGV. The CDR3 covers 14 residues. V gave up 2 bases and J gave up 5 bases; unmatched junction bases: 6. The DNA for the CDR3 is TGTGCCAGCAGCTTACTGGGACAGACCGACGAGCAGTACTTC. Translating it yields CASSLLGQTDEQYF.